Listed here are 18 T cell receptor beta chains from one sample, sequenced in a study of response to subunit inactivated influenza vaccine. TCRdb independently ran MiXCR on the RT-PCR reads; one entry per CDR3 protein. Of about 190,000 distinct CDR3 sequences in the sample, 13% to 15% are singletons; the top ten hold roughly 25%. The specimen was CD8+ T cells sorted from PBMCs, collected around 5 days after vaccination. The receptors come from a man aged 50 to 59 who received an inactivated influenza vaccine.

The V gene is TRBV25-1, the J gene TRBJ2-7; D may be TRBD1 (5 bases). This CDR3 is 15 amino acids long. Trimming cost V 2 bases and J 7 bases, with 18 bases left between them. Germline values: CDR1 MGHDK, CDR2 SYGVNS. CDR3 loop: CASSEDGDSQREQYF. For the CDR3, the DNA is TGTGCCAGCAGTGAAGATGGAGACAGCCAAAGAGAGCAGTACTTC.

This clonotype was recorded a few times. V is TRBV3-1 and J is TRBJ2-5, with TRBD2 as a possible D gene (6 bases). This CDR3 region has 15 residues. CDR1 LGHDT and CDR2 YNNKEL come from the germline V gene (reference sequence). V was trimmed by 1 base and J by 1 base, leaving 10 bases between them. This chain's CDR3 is CASSQVLASQETQYF. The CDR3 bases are TGTGCCAGCAGCCAAGTCCTAGCGAGCCAAGAGACCCAGTACTTC.

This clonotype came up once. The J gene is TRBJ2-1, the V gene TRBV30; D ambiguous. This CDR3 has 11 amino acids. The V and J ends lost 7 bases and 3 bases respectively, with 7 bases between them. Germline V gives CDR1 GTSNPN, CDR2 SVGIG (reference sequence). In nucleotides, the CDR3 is TGTGCCTTACTTTACTACAATGAGCAGTTCTTC. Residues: CALLYYNEQFF.

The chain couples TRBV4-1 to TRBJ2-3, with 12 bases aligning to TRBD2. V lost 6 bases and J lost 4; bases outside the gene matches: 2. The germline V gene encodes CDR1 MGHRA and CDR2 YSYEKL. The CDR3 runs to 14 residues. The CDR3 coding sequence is TGCGCCAGCAGTCGGACTAGCGGGGCAGATACGCAGTATTTT. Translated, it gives CASSRTSGADTQYF.

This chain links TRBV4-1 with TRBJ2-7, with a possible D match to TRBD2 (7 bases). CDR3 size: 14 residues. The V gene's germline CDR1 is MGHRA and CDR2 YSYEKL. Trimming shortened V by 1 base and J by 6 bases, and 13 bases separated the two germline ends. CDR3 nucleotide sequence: TGCGCCAGCAGCCAAGGAGGGGGAGGGACCGAGCAGTACTTC. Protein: CASSQGGGGTEQYF.

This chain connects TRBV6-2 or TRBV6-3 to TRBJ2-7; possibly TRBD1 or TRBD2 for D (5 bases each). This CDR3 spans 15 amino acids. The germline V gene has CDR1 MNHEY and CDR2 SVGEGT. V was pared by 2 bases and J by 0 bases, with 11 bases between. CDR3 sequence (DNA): TGTGCCAGCAGTTACCCGACTACAGGCTCCTACGAGCAGTACTTC. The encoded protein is CASSYPTTGSYEQYF.

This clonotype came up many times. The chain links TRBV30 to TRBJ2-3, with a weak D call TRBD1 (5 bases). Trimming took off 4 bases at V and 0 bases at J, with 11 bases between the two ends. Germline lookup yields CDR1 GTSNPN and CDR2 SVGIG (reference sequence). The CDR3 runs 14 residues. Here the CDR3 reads CAWTTGVSTDTQYF. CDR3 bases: TGTGCCTGGACCACAGGAGTTAGCACAGATACGCAGTATTTT.

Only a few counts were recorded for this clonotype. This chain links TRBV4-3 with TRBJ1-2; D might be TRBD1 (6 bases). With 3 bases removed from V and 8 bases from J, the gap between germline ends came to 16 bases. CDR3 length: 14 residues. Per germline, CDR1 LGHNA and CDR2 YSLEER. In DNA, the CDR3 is TGCGCCAGCAGCCAGGACCCCGGGACACCCGGCTACACCTTC. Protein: CASSQDPGTPGYTF.

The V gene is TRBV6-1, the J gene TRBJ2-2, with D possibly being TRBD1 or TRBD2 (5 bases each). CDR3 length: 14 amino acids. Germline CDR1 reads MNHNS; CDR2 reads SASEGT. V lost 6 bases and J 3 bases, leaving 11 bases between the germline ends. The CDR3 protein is CASRGTVYTGELFF. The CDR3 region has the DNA TGTGCCAGCAGGGGGACGGTATACACCGGGGAGCTGTTTTTT.

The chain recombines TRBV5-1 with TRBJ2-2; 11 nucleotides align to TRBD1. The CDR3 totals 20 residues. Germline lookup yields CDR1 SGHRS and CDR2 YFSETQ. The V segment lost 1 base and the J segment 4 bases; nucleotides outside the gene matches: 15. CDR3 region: CASSLFGGQGATSLTGELFF. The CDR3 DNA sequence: TGCGCCAGCAGCTTGTTTGGCGGACAGGGGGCCACAAGCCTCACCGGGGAGCTGTTTTTT.

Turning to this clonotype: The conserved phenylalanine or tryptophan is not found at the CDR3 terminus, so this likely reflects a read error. As DNA, the CDR3 is TGCAGCGTTCTTGGGGGGGTAGCGGGGATCACAGATACGCAGTATCTT. It codes for CSVLGGVAGITDTQYL. The chain couples TRBV29-1 to TRBJ2-3; 8 bases fit TRBD2. This CDR3 contains 16 residues. Germline loops: CDR1 SQVTM, CDR2 ANQGSEA. The trim removed 5 bases at V and 2 bases at J, leaving 12 bases unmatched.

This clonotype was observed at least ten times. Written as DNA, the CDR3 is TGTGCCAGCAGTTACTCGGACATCGGAAATACTGAAGCTTTCTTT. Translated: CASSYSDIGNTEAFF. The V gene is TRBV6-2 or TRBV6-3, the J gene TRBJ1-1; perhaps TRBD1 as D (5 bases). Germline CDR1 is MNHEY and CDR2 is SVGEGT. Trimming shortened V by 0 bases and J by 5 bases, and 13 bases separated the two germline ends. The CDR3 is 15 residues long.

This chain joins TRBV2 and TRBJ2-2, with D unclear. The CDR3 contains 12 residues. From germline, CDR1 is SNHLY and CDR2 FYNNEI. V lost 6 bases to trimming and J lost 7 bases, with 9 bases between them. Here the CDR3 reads CASSRWDGELFF. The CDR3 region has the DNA TGTGCCAGCAGCCGATGGGACGGGGAGCTGTTTTTT.

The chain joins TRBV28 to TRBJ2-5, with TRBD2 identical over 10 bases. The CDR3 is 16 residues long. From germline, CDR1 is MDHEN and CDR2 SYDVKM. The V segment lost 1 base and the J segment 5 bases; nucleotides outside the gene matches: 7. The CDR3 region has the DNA TGTGCCAGCAGTTTATTGGGACTAGCGTCCCGCGAGACCCAGTACTTC. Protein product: CASSLLGLASRETQYF.

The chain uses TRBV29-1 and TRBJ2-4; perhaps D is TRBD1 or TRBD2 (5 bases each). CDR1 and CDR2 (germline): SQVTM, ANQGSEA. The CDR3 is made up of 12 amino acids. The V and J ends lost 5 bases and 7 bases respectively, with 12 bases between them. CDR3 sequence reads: CSVIGTFNIQYF. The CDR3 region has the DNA TGCAGCGTTATCGGGACCTTCAACATTCAGTACTTC.

The CDR3 coding sequence is TGCGCCAGCAGCTCCGACGGACTAGCGGGAGATGAATTCTTC. It yields the protein CASSSDGLAGDEFF. J is TRBJ2-1 and V is TRBV5-1; TRBD2 aligns across 13 bases. Germline lookup yields CDR1 SGHRS and CDR2 YFSETQ. The CDR3 sequence is 14 residues long. V dropped 3 bases and J dropped 16; count of bases not matched to a gene: 10.

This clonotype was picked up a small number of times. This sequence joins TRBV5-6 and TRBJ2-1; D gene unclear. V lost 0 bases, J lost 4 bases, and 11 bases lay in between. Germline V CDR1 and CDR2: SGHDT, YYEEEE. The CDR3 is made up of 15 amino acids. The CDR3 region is CASSLGLGAYNEQFF. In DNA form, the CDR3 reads TGTGCCAGCAGCTTGGGGCTAGGTGCTTACAATGAGCAGTTCTTC.

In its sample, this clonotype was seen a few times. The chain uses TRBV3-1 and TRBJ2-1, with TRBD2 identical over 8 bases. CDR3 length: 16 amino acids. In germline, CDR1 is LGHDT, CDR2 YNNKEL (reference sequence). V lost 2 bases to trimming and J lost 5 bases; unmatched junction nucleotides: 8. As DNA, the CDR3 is TGTGCCAGCAGCCAATATCCTAGCGGGTACGACAATGAGCAGTTCTTC. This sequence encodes CASSQYPSGYDNEQFF.